This T cell receptor (beta chain) emerged from a study of STAT5B mutations in CD4+ large granular lymphocyte leukemia. Profiling relied on immunoSEQ multiplex PCR, and the TCRdb table lists in-frame clones only, not all of them. This sample has tens of thousands of clones, with over 70% found just once. V gave up 7 bases and J gave up 6 bases; unmatched junction bases: 14. The CDR3 consists of 15 residues. Per germline, CDR1 MNHNY and CDR2 SVGAGI (reference sequence). What was sequenced was CD4+ T cells from blood buffy coats. This clonotype originated in a human donor in good health. This chain links TRBV6-6 with TRBJ2-7; 8 nucleotides agree with TRBD2. CDR3 residues: CASTDAGGAGLEQYF. CDR3 sequence (DNA): TGTGCCAGCACCGACGCCGGGGGGGCGGGGCTCGAGCAGTACTTC.